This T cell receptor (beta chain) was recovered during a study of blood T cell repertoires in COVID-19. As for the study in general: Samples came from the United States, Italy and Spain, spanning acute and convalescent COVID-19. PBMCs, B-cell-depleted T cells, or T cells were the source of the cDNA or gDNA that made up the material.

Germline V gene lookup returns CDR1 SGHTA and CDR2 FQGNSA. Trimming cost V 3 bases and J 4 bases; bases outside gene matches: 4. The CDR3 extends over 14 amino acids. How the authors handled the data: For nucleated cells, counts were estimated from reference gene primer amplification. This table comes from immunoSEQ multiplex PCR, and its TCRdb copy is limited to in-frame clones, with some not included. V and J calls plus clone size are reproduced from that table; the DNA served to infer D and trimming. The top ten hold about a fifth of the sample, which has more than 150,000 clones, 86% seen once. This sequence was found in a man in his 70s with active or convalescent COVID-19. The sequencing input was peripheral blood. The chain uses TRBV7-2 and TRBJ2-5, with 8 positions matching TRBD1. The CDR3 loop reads CASSFAGTGETQYF. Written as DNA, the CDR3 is TGTGCCAGCAGCTTTGCGGGGACAGGAGAGACCCAGTACTTC.